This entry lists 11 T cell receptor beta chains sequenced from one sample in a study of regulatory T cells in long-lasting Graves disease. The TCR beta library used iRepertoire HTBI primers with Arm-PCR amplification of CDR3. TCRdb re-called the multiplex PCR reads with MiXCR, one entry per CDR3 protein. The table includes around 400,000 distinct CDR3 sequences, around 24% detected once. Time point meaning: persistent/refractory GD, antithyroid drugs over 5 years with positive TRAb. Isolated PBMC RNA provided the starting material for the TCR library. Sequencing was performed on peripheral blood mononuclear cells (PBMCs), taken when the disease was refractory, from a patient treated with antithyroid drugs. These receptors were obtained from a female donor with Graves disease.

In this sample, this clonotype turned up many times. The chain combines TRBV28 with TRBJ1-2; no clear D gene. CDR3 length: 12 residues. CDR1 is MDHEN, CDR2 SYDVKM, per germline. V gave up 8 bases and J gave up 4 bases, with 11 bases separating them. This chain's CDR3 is CASGLNRYGYTF. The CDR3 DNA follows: TGTGCCAGCGGTCTGAACCGCTATGGCTACACCTTC.

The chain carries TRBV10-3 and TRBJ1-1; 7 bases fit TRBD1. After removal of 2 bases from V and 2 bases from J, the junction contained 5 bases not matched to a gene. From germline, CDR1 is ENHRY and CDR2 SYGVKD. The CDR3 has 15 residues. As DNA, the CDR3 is TGTGCCATCAGTGAGAGGACAGGCCATAACACTGAAGCTTTCTTT. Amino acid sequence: CAISERTGHNTEAFF.

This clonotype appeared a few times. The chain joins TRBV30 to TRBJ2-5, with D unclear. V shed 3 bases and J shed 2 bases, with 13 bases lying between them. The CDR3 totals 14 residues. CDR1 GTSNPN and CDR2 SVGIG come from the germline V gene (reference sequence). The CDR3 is CAWSANSRQETQYF. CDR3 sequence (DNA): TGTGCCTGGAGCGCAAACAGCCGTCAAGAGACCCAGTACTTC.

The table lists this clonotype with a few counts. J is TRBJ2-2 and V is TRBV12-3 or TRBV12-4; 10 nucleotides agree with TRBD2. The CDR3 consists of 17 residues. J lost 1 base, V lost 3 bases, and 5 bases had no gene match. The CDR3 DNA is TGTGCCAGCAGTTTCTCGGCTAGCGGGAGGAACACCGGGGAGCTGTTTTTT. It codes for CASSFSASGRNTGELFF.

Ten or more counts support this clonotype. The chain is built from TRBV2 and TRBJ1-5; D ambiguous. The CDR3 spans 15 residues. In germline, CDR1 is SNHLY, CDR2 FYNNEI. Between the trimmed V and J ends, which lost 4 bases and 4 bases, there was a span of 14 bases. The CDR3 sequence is CASSVSTVENQPQHF. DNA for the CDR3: TGTGCCAGCAGTGTTTCTACAGTCGAAAATCAGCCCCAGCATTTT.

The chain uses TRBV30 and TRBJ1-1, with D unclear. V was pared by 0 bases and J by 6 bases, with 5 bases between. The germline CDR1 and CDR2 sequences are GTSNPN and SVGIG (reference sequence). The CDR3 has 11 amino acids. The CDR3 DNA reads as TGTGCCTGGAGTGTACCCTCTGAAGCTTTCTTT. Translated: CAWSVPSEAFF.

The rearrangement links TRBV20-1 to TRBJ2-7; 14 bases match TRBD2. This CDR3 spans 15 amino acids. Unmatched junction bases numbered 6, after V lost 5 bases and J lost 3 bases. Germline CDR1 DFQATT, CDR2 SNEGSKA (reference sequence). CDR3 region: CSALKGLAGVYEQYF. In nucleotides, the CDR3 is TGCAGTGCTTTGAAGGGACTAGCGGGAGTCTACGAGCAGTACTTC.

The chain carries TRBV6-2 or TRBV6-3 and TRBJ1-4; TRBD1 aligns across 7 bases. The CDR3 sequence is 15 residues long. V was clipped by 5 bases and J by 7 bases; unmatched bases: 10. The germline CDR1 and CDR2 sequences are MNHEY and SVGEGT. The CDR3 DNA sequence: TGTGCCAGCAGTACCTCGGGACAGACGGGTGAAAAACTGTTTTTT. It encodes CASSTSGQTGEKLFF.

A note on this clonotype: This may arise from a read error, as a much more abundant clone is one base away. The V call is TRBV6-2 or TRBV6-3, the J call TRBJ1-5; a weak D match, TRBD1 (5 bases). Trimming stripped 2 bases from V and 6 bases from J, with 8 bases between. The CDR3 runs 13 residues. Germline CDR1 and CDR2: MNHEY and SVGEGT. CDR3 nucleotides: TGTGCCAGCAGTTACGGGGGGGGTCAGCCCCAGCATTTT. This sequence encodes CASSYGGGQPQHF.

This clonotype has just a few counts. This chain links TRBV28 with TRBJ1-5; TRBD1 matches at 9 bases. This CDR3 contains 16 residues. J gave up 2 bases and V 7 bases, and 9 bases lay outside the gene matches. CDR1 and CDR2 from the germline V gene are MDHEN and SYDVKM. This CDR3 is CASTTQGAGGNQPQHF. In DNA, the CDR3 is TGTGCCAGCACTACACAGGGGGCAGGGGGCAATCAGCCCCAGCATTTT.

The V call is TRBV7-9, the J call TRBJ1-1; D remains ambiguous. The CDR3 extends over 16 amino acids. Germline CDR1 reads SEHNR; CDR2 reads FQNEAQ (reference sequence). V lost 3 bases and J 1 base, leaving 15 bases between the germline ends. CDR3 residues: CASSFRSDQGNTEAFF. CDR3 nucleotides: TGTGCCAGCAGCTTTCGATCAGATCAAGGGAACACTGAAGCTTTCTTT. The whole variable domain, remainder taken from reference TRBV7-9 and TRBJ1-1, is DTGVSQNPRHKITKRGQNVTFRCDPISEHNRLYWYRQTLGQGPEFLTYFQNEAQLEKSRLLSDRFSAERPKGSFSTLEIQRTEQGDSAMYLCASSFRSDQGNTEAFFGQGTRLTVV.